These T cell receptor beta chains were read from a single sample in a study of control samples from healthy donors and cancer patients. Assay used: immunoSEQ multiplex PCR; TCRdb lists only in-frame clones, some missing. The sample includes 100,000 to 150,000 clones, about 93% of them seen just once. The sequenced sample was blood. The receptors stem from a man aged 18-30 years in good health. Each CDR3 is given without its conserved first and last residue.

V: TRBV5-1
J: TRBJ2-2
CDR3: ASSLSDYNTGELF

V: TRBV27
J: TRBJ1-1
CDR3: ASSLANRNTEAF

V: TRBV23-1
J: TRBJ2-1
CDR3: ASSHSPRGVAGHNEQF

V: TRBV4-1
J: TRBJ2-1
CDR3: ASSLSGDEQF

V: TRBV27
J: TRBJ2-7
CDR3: ASSPDLYEQY

V: TRBV11-1
J: TRBJ2-3
CDR3: ASSLDPRSTQY

V: TRBV12-3/TRBV12-4
J: TRBJ2-1
CDR3: ASSLAGNEQF

V: TRBV4-1
J: TRBJ1-4
CDR3: ASSQQGQGVGKLF

V: TRBV5-4
J: TRBJ2-1
CDR3: ASRRTGGPTDEQF

V: TRBV10-2
J: TRBJ2-3
CDR3: ASSPTTSTDTQY

V: TRBV9
J: TRBJ2-1
CDR3: ASSGQWQADEQF

V: TRBV30
J: TRBJ2-1
CDR3: ACARGYNEQF

V: TRBV18
J: TRBJ2-5
CDR3: ASSLRTGQETQY

V: TRBV12-3/TRBV12-4
J: TRBJ2-2
CDR3: ASRRGGWELF

V: TRBV7-6
J: TRBJ1-4
CDR3: ASSVSRGLREKLF

V: TRBV29-1
J: TRBJ1-1
CDR3: SVEYGGEAF

V: TRBV30
J: TRBJ1-1
CDR3: AWSVGQGGTEAF

V: TRBV4-1
J: TRBJ2-6
CDR3: ASSPILNSGANVLT

V: TRBV6-5
J: TRBJ1-1
CDR3: ASSYQTSQNTEAF

V: TRBV20-1
J: TRBJ1-1
CDR3: SASARGRTEAF

V: TRBV11-2
J: TRBJ2-3
CDR3: ASSLVGKSTDTQY

V: TRBV27
J: TRBJ2-1
CDR3: ASSPAGGQGVQF

V: TRBV28
J: TRBJ2-7
CDR3: ASSLRGREQY

V: TRBV28
J: TRBJ1-5
CDR3: ASSYWGDQPQH

V: TRBV9
J: TRBJ2-1
CDR3: ASSSGGVNHNEQF

V: TRBV6-2/TRBV6-3
J: TRBJ2-1
CDR3: ASSYIRRGAYNEQF

V: TRBV28
J: TRBJ1-5
CDR3: ASSLAPGNQPQH

V: TRBV7-7
J: TRBJ2-5
CDR3: ASSPSASQETQY

V: TRBV5-1
J: TRBJ2-2
CDR3: ASSLGSSNTGELF

V: TRBV7-6
J: TRBJ2-2
CDR3: ASSLVLAGPTGELF

V: TRBV7-3
J: TRBJ2-1
CDR3: ASSLRRGNEQF

V: TRBV5-4
J: TRBJ2-3
CDR3: ASSLGGTDTQY

V: TRBV30
J: TRBJ1-6
CDR3: AYGQGGNSPLH

V: TRBV19
J: TRBJ1-1
CDR3: ASSTTLNTEAF

V: TRBV7-9
J: TRBJ2-1
CDR3: ASSLAVARGDEQF

V: TRBV2
J: TRBJ2-1
CDR3: ASSDTVTSGLTANEQF

V: TRBV11-2
J: TRBJ2-3
CDR3: ASSSKRGGTDTQY

V: TRBV28
J: TRBJ2-7
CDR3: ASSSPSSSYEQY

V: TRBV6-2/TRBV6-3
J: TRBJ1-2
CDR3: ASSWTGAIRGYT

V: TRBV19
J: TRBJ2-3
CDR3: ASSLPARRTDTQY

V: TRBV6-5
J: TRBJ2-2
CDR3: ASSAGYHTGELF

V: TRBV6-5
J: TRBJ1-1
CDR3: ATRGGAVNTEAF